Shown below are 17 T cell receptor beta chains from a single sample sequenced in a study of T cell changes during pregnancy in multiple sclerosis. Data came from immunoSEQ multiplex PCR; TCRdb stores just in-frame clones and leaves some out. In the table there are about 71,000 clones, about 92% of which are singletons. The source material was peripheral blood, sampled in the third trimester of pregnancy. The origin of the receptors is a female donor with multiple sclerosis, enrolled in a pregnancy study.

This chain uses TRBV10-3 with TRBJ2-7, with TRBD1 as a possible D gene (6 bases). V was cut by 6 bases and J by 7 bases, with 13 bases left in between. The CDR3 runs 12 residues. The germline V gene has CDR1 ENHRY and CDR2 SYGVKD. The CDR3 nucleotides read TGTGCCATCAGCCCCGACAGGTGGGAGCAGTACTTC. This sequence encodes CAISPDRWEQYF.

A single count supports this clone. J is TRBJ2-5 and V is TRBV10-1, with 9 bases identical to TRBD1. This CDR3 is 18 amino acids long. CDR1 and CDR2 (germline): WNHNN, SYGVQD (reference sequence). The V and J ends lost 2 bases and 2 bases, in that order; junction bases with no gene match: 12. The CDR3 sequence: CASSERTGVQGGQETQYF. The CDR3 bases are TGCGCCAGCAGTGAGAGGACAGGGGTACAAGGGGGACAAGAGACCCAGTACTTC.

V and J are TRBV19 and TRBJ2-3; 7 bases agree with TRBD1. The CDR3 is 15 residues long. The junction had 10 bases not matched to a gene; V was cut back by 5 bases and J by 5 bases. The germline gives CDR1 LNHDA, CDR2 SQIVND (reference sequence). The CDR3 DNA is TGTGCCAGTAGTTCACCGGGACAGTCTCAAGATACGCAGTATTTT. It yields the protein CASSSPGQSQDTQYF.

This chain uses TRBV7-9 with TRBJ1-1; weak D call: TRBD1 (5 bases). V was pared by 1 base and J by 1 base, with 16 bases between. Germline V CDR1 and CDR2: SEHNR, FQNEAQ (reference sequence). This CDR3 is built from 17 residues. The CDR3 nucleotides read TGTGCCAGCAGCTTAGACCCTCCCGGGAGGGGGAACACTGAAGCTTTCTTT. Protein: CASSLDPPGRGNTEAFF.

The CDR3 DNA reads as TGCGCCAGCAGCTTGGGGTGGGGGCGCCTAAACACTGAAGCTTTCTTT. Encoded protein: CASSLGWGRLNTEAFF. This rearrangement joins TRBV5-1 to TRBJ1-1, with D possibly being TRBD1 (6 bases). V was trimmed by 0 bases and J by 2 bases, leaving 14 bases between them. Per the germline V gene, CDR1 is SGHRS and CDR2 is YFSETQ. There are 16 residues in the CDR3. The variable domain in full, with the rest retrieved from reference TRBV5-1 and TRBJ1-1, is KAGVTQTPRYLIKTRGQQVTLSCSPISGHRSVSWYQQTPGQGLQFLFEYFSETQRNKGNFPGRFSGRQFSNSRSEMNVSTLELGDSALYLCASSLGWGRLNTEAFFGQGTRLTVV.

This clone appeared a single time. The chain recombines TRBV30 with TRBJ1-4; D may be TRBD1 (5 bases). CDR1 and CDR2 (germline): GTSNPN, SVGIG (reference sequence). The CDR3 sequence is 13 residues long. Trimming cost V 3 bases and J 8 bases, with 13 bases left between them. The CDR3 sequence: CAWREQGLEKLFF. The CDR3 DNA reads TGTGCCTGGAGGGAGCAGGGCCTCGAAAAACTGTTTTTT. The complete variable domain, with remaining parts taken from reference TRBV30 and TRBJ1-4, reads SQTIHQWPATLVQPVGSPLSLECTVEGTSNPNLYWYRQAAGRGLQLLFYSVGIGQISSEVPQNLSASRPQDRQFILSSKKLLLSDSGFYLCAWREQGLEKLFFGSGTQLSVL.

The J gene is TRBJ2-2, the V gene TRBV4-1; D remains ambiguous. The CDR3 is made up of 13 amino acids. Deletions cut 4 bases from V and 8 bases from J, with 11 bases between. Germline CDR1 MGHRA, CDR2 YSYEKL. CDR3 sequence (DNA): TGCGCCAGCAGCCTCAACGCCGAGGGGGAGCTGTTTTTT. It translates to CASSLNAEGELFF.

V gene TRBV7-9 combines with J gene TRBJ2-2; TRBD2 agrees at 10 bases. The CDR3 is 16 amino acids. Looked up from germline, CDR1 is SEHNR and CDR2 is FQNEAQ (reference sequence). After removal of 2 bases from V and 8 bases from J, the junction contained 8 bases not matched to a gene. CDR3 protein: CASSLTSGKSPGELFF. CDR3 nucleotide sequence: TGTGCCAGCAGCTTAACTAGCGGGAAATCCCCGGGGGAGCTGTTTTTT.

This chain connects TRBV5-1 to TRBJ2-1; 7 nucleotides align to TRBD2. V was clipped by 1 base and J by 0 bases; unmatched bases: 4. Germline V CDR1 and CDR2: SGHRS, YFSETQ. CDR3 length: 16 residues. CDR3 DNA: TGCGCCAGCAGCTTGTTTGCGGGAGCCTCCTACAATGAGCAGTTCTTC. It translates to CASSLFAGASYNEQFF.

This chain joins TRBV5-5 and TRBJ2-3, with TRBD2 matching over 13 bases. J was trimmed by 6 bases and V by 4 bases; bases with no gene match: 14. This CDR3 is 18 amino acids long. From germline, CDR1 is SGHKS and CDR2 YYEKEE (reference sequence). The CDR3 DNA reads TGTGCCAGCAGCGCCGGACTAGCGGGAGTTCTTCTATGGGATACGCAGTATTTT. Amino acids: CASSAGLAGVLLWDTQYF.

CDR3 sequence: CASSEGPFNEQFF. The CDR3 DNA is TGTGCCAGCAGTGAAGGTCCCTTCAATGAGCAGTTCTTC. The chain links TRBV2 to TRBJ2-1; D not resolved. With 1 base removed from V and 6 bases from J, the gap between germline ends came to 7 bases. The germline V gene encodes CDR1 SNHLY and CDR2 FYNNEI. The CDR3 extends over 13 amino acids.

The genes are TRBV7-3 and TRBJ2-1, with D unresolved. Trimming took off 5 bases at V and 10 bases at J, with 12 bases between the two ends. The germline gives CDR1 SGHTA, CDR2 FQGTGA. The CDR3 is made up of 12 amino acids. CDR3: CASSADFSEQFF. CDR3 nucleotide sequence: TGTGCCAGCAGCGCCGACTTCTCAGAGCAGTTCTTC.

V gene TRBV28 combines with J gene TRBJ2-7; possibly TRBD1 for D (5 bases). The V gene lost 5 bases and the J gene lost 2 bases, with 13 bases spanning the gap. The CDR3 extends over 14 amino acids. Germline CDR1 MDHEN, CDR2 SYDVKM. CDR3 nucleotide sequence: TGTGCCAGCAGTCCCGACCTAGGGGCCTACGAGCAGTACTTC. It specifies CASSPDLGAYEQYF.

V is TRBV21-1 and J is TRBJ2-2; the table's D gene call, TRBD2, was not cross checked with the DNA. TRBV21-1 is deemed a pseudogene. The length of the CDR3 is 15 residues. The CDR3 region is CASSGSGKNTGELFF. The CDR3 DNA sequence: TGTGCCAGCAGCGGGTCGGGGAAGAACACCGGGGAGCTGTTTTTT.

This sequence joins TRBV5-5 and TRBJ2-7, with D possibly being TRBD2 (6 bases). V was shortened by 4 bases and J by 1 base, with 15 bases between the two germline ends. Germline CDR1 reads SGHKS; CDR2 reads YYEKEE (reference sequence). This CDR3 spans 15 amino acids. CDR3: CASSLPGAGSYEQYF. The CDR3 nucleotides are TGTGCCAGCAGCCTGCCGGGAGCGGGTTCCTACGAGCAGTACTTC. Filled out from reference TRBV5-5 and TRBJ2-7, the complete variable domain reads DAGVTQSPTHLIKTRGQQVTLRCSPISGHKSVSWYQQVLGQGPQFIFQYYEKEERGRGNFPDRFSARQFPNYSSELNVNALLLGDSALYLCASSLPGAGSYEQYFGPGTRLTVT.

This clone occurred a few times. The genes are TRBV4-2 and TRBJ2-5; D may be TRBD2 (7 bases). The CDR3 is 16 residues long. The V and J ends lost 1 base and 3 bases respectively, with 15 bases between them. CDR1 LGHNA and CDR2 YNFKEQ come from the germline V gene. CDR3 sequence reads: CASSQVGGAREETQYF. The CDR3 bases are TGTGCCAGCAGCCAAGTTGGGGGGGCCAGGGAAGAGACCCAGTACTTC.

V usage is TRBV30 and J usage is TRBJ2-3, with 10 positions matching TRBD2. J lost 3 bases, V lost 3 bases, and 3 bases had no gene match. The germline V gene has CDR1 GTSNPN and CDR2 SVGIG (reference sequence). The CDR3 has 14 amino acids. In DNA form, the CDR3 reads TGTGCCTGGAGCAGAGCGGGAGGGACAGATACGCAGTATTTT. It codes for CAWSRAGGTDTQYF.